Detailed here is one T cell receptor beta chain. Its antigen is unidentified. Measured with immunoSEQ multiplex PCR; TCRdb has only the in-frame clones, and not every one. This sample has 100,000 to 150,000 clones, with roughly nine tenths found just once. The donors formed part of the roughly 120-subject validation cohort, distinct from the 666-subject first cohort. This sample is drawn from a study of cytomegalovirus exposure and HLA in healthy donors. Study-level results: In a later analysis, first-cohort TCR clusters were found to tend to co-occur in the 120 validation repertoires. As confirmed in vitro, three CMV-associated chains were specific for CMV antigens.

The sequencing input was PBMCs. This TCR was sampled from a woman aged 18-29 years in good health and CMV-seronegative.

This CDR3 reads CASSKPTSGSYEQYF. The CDR3 DNA follows: TGTGCCAGCAGTAAGCCGACTAGCGGGAGTTACGAGCAGTACTTC. The gene calls are TRBV25-1 and TRBJ2-7, with 12 bases aligning to TRBD2. The CDR3 contains 15 residues. Per germline, CDR1 MGHDK and CDR2 SYGVNS. Trimming at V came to 5 bases and at J to 4 bases, leaving 6 bases not matched to a gene.